The 16 T cell receptor beta chains below come from one sample, sequenced in a study of control samples from healthy donors and cancer patients. Repertoires were generated with immunoSEQ multiplex PCR, while TCRdb's copy carries only in-frame clones and drops some. The data contain about 92,000 clones, around 82% of them singletons. The sequencing sample was made of blood. These TCRs come from a woman aged 60-75 years in good health.

The rearrangement uses TRBV3-1 (or the pseudogene TRBV3-2) and TRBJ1-4; 7 bases fit TRBD1. The CDR3 loop spans 14 amino acids. V gave up 6 bases and J gave up 3 bases; unmatched junction bases: 4. Germline V gives CDR1 LGHDT, CDR2 YNNKEL (reference sequence). The CDR3 reads CASRAGTANEKLFF. For the CDR3, the DNA is TGTGCCAGCAGGGCCGGGACAGCTAATGAAAAACTGTTTTTT.

The chain is built from TRBV2 and TRBJ2-3, with TRBD1 matching over 7 bases. Unmatched junction bases numbered 6, after V lost 5 bases and J lost 1 base. Germline V gene data show CDR1 as SNHLY and CDR2 as FYNNEI. The CDR3 runs to 15 residues. The CDR3 DNA follows: TGTGCCAGCAGTTACAGGGGCCGGGGCACAGATACGCAGTATTTT. It is translated as CASSYRGRGTDTQYF.

This chain links TRBV5-5 with TRBJ2-1; D remains unclear. The CDR3 is 13 residues long. Germline CDR1 and CDR2: SGHKS and YYEKEE (reference sequence). Trimming cost V 2 bases and J 5 bases, with 8 bases left between them. Here the CDR3 reads CASSFISDNEQFF. In nucleotides, the CDR3 is TGTGCCAGCAGCTTCATAAGCGACAATGAGCAGTTCTTC. The whole variable domain, remainder taken from reference TRBV5-5 and TRBJ2-1, is DAGVTQSPTHLIKTRGQQVTLRCSPISGHKSVSWYQQVLGQGPQFIFQYYEKEERGRGNFPDRFSARQFPNYSSELNVNALLLGDSALYLCASSFISDNEQFFGPGTRLTVL.

This chain connects TRBV5-1 to TRBJ2-7; tentative D call: TRBD1 (6 bases). The length of the CDR3 is 14 residues. The germline V gene encodes CDR1 SGHRS and CDR2 YFSETQ. Trimming cost V 3 bases and J 4 bases, with 14 bases left between them. This CDR3 is CASSWGQSSYEQYF. Written as DNA, the CDR3 is TGCGCCAGCAGCTGGGGGCAATCGTCTTACGAGCAGTACTTC.

This clone was detected once. The limits of the CDR3 on the DNA are not certain, so only TCRdb's listed CDR3 is given. This chain joins TRBV2 and TRBJ2-1; whether TRBD1, the table's D call, matches the DNA was not checked. The CDR3 is 15 amino acids in total, end residues counted. In germline, CDR1 is SNHLY, CDR2 FYNNEI. This CDR3 reads CASFLWGRGVIEQFF.

This chain uses TRBV6-6 with TRBJ2-2; D is unresolved. This CDR3 has 15 residues. In germline, CDR1 is MNHNY, CDR2 SVGAGI (reference sequence). The V and J ends lost 2 bases and 6 bases respectively, with 13 bases between them. DNA of the CDR3: TGTGCCAGCAGTTACCTGGCGGTCAGCTCCGGGGAGCTGTTTTTT. Its translation: CASSYLAVSSGELFF.

This clone has just a few counts. The chain employs TRBV2 and TRBJ2-1, with 15 bases lining up with TRBD2. CDR3 length: 15 residues. Germline V gene lookup returns CDR1 SNHLY and CDR2 FYNNEI. Trimming took 7 bases from V and 6 from J; bases not matched to a gene: 4. CDR3 bases: TGTGCCAGCACCTGGACTAGCGGGAGGGCCAATGAGCAGTTCTTC. Translated: CASTWTSGRANEQFF.

The CDR3 loop is CASSNGPDQYF. In DNA form, the CDR3 reads TGTGCCAGCAGCAACGGACCGGACCAGTACTTC. The gene calls are TRBV5-4 and TRBJ2-4; no clear D. The CDR3 sequence is 11 residues long. CDR1 is SGHNT, CDR2 YYREEE, per germline (reference sequence). V lost 4 bases and J 13 bases, leaving 12 bases between the germline ends.

V usage is TRBV28 and J usage is TRBJ2-7; 9 bases are shared with TRBD1. Trimming took 11 bases from V and 4 from J; bases not matched to a gene: 12. Germline CDR1 reads MDHEN; CDR2 reads SYDVKM. This CDR3 spans 14 amino acids. The CDR3 nucleotides are TGTGCCCATTCGACCGGGACAGGGCCTTACGAGCAGTACTTC. Protein sequence: CAHSTGTGPYEQYF.

This clone was counted once. V usage is TRBV19 and J usage is TRBJ2-1, with D perhaps TRBD1 (5 bases). Germline CDR1 is LNHDA and CDR2 is SQIVND (reference sequence). V lost 5 bases to trimming and J lost 6 bases, with 14 bases between them. This CDR3 has 14 residues. This CDR3 reads CASSPWQGANEQFF. Written as DNA, the CDR3 is TGTGCCAGTAGTCCTTGGCAGGGTGCCAATGAGCAGTTCTTC.

This chain joins TRBV28 and TRBJ1-1, with D tentatively TRBD1 (5 bases). The length of the CDR3 is 15 residues. V was cut by 7 bases and J by 4 bases, with 19 bases left in between. In germline, CDR1 is MDHEN, CDR2 SYDVKM. The CDR3 DNA reads as TGTGCCAGCACTCAGGGCGGGGAAGGAGGCACTGAAGCTTTCTTT. This translates into CASTQGGEGGTEAFF.

The rearrangement joins TRBV5-5 to TRBJ1-2; D is possibly TRBD1 (5 bases). The CDR3 is 16 residues long. Germline lookup yields CDR1 SGHKS and CDR2 YYEKEE (reference sequence). V lost 3 bases, J lost 2 bases, and 17 bases lay in between. The CDR3 DNA follows: TGTGCCAGCAGCTCCGGACCCACAGGTTCCAACTATGGCTACACCTTC. This codes for CASSSGPTGSNYGYTF.

The rearrangement links TRBV6-5 to TRBJ1-1; D remains ambiguous. The CDR3 runs to 14 residues. Trimming took off 0 bases at V and 6 bases at J, with 11 bases between the two ends. The germline CDR1 and CDR2 sequences are MNHEY and SVGAGI. The CDR3 DNA reads as TGTGCCAGCAGTTACTCGAAACTCGGGGCTGAAGCTTTCTTT. Translation gives CASSYSKLGAEAFF.

The rearrangement links TRBV27 to TRBJ1-5; possibly TRBD1 for D (5 bases). With 4 bases removed from V and 3 bases from J, the gap between germline ends came to 16 bases. CDR1 MNHEY and CDR2 SMNVEV come from the germline V gene (reference sequence). CDR3 length: 16 residues. CDR3 amino acids: CASSSRGPRVNQPQHF. CDR3 coding DNA: TGTGCCAGCAGTTCAAGGGGTCCCCGGGTCAATCAGCCCCAGCATTTT.

J is TRBJ2-3 and V is TRBV11-2, with 12 positions matching TRBD2. The CDR3 has 15 amino acids. Germline CDR1 SGHAT, CDR2 FQNNGV. V lost 4 bases and J lost 4; bases outside the gene matches: 3. CDR3 residues: CASSSLAGGADTQYF. The CDR3 nucleotides are TGTGCCAGCAGCTCCCTAGCGGGAGGGGCAGATACGCAGTATTTT.

The chain carries TRBV11-2 and TRBJ1-6; D is undetermined. The V gene's germline CDR1 is SGHAT and CDR2 FQNNGV. The CDR3 contains 14 residues. The V and J ends lost 1 base and 5 bases respectively, with 6 bases between them. CDR3 sequence: CASSLAPDNSPLHF. In DNA, the CDR3 is TGTGCCAGCAGCTTAGCTCCAGATAATTCACCCCTCCACTTT. The full variable domain, in which reference TRBV11-2 and TRBJ1-6 provide the parts outside the CDR3, is EAGVAQSPRYKIIEKRQSVAFWCNPISGHATLYWYQQILGQGPKLLIQFQNNGVVDDSQLPKDRFSAERLKGVDSTLKIQPAKLEDSAVYLCASSLAPDNSPLHFGNGTRLTVT.